Included here is one T cell receptor beta chain sequence, with context. This sample is part of a study of cytomegalovirus exposure and HLA in healthy donors. The PCR contained 60 Vbeta and 13 Jbeta primers. The table came from immunoSEQ multiplex PCR; TCRdb's copy has only in-frame clones and leaves some out. The sample holds fewer than 200,000 clones, around 73% seen once. This CDR3 spans 18 amino acids. V was cut by 0 bases and J by 0 bases, with 15 bases left in between. Per germline, CDR1 LGHNA and CDR2 YNFKEQ. The chain uses TRBV4-2 and TRBJ2-4; the D is unclear. Sequencing input: PBMCs. The receptor's source is a young woman in good health and CMV-seropositive. The CDR3 DNA sequence: TGTGCCAGCAGCCAAGAAACGATGCGAGTTCAAGCCAAAAACATTCAGTACTTC. Translation gives CASSQETMRVQAKNIQYF.